This TCR beta chain was captured in a study of T cell responses to AZD1222 COVID-19 vaccine. Findings and caveats of the study: Mostly white British, mostly female donors; authors suggested clonal diversity may be underestimated.

Worth noting for this clone: Its antigen is undetermined.

Profiled with immunoSEQ multiplex PCR; TCRdb holds only in-frame clones, not every one. The table records roughly 120,000 clones, 80% to 90% of them present only once. The input for sequencing was peripheral blood, taken on day 0 of AZD1222 vaccination. The origin of this receptor is an adult in good health.

CDR3 sequence (DNA): TGTGCCAGCAGCCAAGCCCAGACAGGGTATGGCTACACCTTC. Its translation is CASSQAQTGYGYTF. J is TRBJ1-2 and V is TRBV3-1 (or the pseudogene TRBV3-2); 7 positions agree with TRBD1. The CDR3 loop spans 14 amino acids. V lost 1 base, J lost 5 bases, and 4 bases stayed unmatched. The germline CDR1 and CDR2 sequences are LGHDT and YNNKEL (reference sequence).